The source of this TCR beta chain is a study of neoadjuvant anti-PD-1 for oral cavity cancer. As to this clone: Its antigen is not identified.

Findings and caveats of the study: TCR analyses covered only a few patients per response group.

These newly diagnosed stage II-IVA oral cavity squamous cell carcinoma patients had no prior systemic or radiation treatment. These oral cavity squamous cell carcinomas were HPV-negative and locally advanced. Blood cells were analyzed directly, without culture or expansion. V was pared by 3 bases and J by 5 bases, with 5 bases between. The CDR3 extends over 11 amino acids. CDR1 is ENHRY and CDR2 is SYGVKD in the germline V gene. This table comes from immunoSEQ multiplex PCR, and its TCRdb copy is limited to in-frame clones, with some not included. The sample gives roughly 14,000 clones, 71% of which show up once; 3.1% is in the top ten.

The sample was PBMCs, taken before nivolumab (anti-PD-1) treatment. The clonotype comes from a person aged 40 to 85 with oral cavity squamous cell carcinoma. The chain combines TRBV10-3 with TRBJ2-7, with D perhaps TRBD1 (5 bases). The CDR3: CAISDRDEQYF. DNA for the CDR3: TGTGCCATCAGTGACAGGGACGAGCAGTACTTC.